Each of the 32 T cell receptor beta chains below was sequenced from the same sample in a study of blood T cells in healthy people across ages. Using a J-beta primer mix together with a sample-barcoded 5' primer, a second PCR was run for roughly 7 to 12 cycles. Each CDR3 protein is one row after TCRdb ran MiXCR on the 5' RACE reads. The data contain approximately 800,000 distinct CDR3 sequences, roughly three fifths of them singletons. Sequenced sample: blood. All receptors derive from a man aged 40-49 years in good health.

The chain recombines TRBV6-1 with TRBJ1-6, with D possibly matching TRBD1 (5 bases). V lost 5 bases and J 6 bases, leaving 20 bases between the germline ends. Germline assignment: CDR1 MNHNS and CDR2 SASEGT. The CDR3 has 17 residues. The CDR3 nucleotides read TGTGCCAGCAGTCCCGGGGGAGCAGACGGCTTTAATTCACCCCTCCACTTT. It yields the protein CASSPGGADGFNSPLHF.

This rearrangement joins TRBV28 to TRBJ1-5; TRBD1 aligns across 10 bases. V shed 2 bases and J 6 bases; nucleotides not matched to a gene: 7. Germline V gene data show CDR1 as MDHEN and CDR2 as SYDVKM. This CDR3 comprises 16 residues. In DNA, the CDR3 is TGTGCCAGCAGTTTAATTGGACAGGGGGTGCGTCAGCCCCAGCATTTT. Translating gives CASSLIGQGVRQPQHF.

The V gene is TRBV29-1, the J gene TRBJ1-2; D gene ambiguous. The V end was cut by 6 bases, the J end by 8 bases, with 7 bases between. Germline CDR1 reads SQVTM; CDR2 reads ANQGSEA. This CDR3 is 9 amino acids long. CDR3: CSVRGGYTF. CDR3 nucleotides: TGCAGCGTCCGAGGGGGCTACACCTTC.

The rearrangement uses TRBV11-2 and TRBJ2-5; D may be TRBD1 or TRBD2 (7 bases each). V was clipped by 5 bases and J by 11 bases, with 27 bases between them. Germline loops: CDR1 SGHAT, CDR2 FQNNGV. The CDR3 covers 16 residues. The CDR3 DNA is TGTGCCAGCAGCCCAACACAGGGAGGGAGGACAGGTGAGCAGTACTTC. Residues: CASSPTQGGRTGEQYF.

The chain carries TRBV4-2 and TRBJ2-3; 9 bases map to TRBD1. Unmatched junction bases numbered 6, after V lost 4 bases and J lost 4 bases. In germline, CDR1 is LGHNA, CDR2 YNFKEQ. The CDR3 is 15 amino acids. CDR3 DNA sequence: TGTGCCAGCAGCCCGGGACAGGGTGACGCAGATACGCAGTATTTT. Protein sequence: CASSPGQGDADTQYF.

The rearrangement links TRBV28 to TRBJ2-7; D gene unclear. Gene TRBJ2-5 matches the end of the DNA better, so the J call may be wrong. The germline V gene has CDR1 MDHEN and CDR2 SYDVKM. The CDR3 consists of 13 residues. The DNA of the CDR3 is TGTGCCAGCAGTCCACGGTTTCAAGAGACCCAGTACTTC. Amino acid sequence: CASSPRFQETQYF.

In nucleotides, the CDR3 is TGTGCCAGCAGTTACTGGGATCCAGGGAACACTGAAGCTTTCTTT. This gives the protein CASSYWDPGNTEAFF. The V call is TRBV6-2 or TRBV6-3, the J call TRBJ1-1; D is ambiguous. The V and J ends lost 1 base and 1 base respectively, with 10 bases between them. The CDR3 spans 15 residues. CDR1 is MNHEY, CDR2 SVGEGT, per germline.

The rearrangement uses TRBV6-5 and TRBJ1-1; a weak D match, TRBD1 (6 bases). Germline CDR1 and CDR2: MNHEY and SVGAGI. V was cut by 5 bases and J by 7 bases, with 11 bases left in between. The length of the CDR3 is 12 residues. The CDR3: CASSLRGGEAFF. In nucleotides, the CDR3 is TGTGCCAGCAGTCTGAGGGGGGGTGAAGCTTTCTTT.

With regard to this clonotype: One end of the junction varies from germline; a read error may be responsible. The chain employs TRBV12-3 or TRBV12-4 and TRBJ1-2; TRBD1 might be the D (5 bases). The CDR3 consists of 13 residues. The chain's CDR3 is CASSVAGINGYTF. CDR3 DNA sequence: TGTGCCAGCAGTGTAGCAGGGATTAATGGCTACACCTTC.

This chain connects TRBV7-2 to TRBJ2-5; 7 nucleotides align to TRBD2. There are 16 residues in the CDR3. The germline gives CDR1 SGHTA, CDR2 FQGNSA. J lost 3 bases, V lost 3 bases, and 10 bases had no gene match. The CDR3 region is CASSFATGLGKETQYF. Written as DNA, the CDR3 is TGTGCCAGCAGCTTCGCCACTGGACTAGGGAAAGAGACCCAGTACTTC.

This sequence joins TRBV6-1 and TRBJ1-6; D gene ambiguous. The CDR3 loop spans 13 amino acids. Germline assignment: CDR1 MNHNS and CDR2 SASEGT. The germline V and J ends were trimmed by 1 base and 10 bases, with 8 bases remaining between them. The CDR3 bases are TGTGCCAGCAGTGAAGGTTTTGAATCACCCCTCCACTTT. Protein: CASSEGFESPLHF.

This chain links TRBV20-1 with TRBJ2-3; 9 positions match TRBD1. Germline lookup yields CDR1 DFQATT and CDR2 SNEGSKA (reference sequence). CDR3 length: 16 residues. V was pared by 3 bases and J by 5 bases, with 12 bases of the junction left unmatched. CDR3 in amino acids: CSAREEPGQGLDTQYF. The CDR3 bases are TGCAGTGCTAGGGAAGAACCGGGACAGGGACTAGATACGCAGTATTTT.

V gene TRBV12-3 or TRBV12-4 combines with J gene TRBJ1-5, with D maybe TRBD1 (6 bases). This CDR3 is built from 17 residues. Trimming removed 5 bases at V and 5 bases at J, with 22 bases between. The CDR3 spells CASSGGQPTGTHQPQHF. The CDR3 nucleotides are TGTGCCAGCAGTGGGGGACAACCCACGGGGACTCATCAGCCCCAGCATTTT.

This clonotype has only one observation. V usage is TRBV24-1 and J usage is TRBJ2-5, with D hard to call. V lost 4 bases to trimming and J lost 0 bases, with 5 bases between them. Looked up from germline, CDR1 is KGHDR and CDR2 is SFDVKD. CDR3 size: 13 residues. CDR3 in amino acids: CATSESYQETQYF. CDR3 bases: TGTGCCACCAGTGAGTCGTACCAAGAGACCCAGTACTTC.

Remarks on this clonotype: Germline is not matched at one junction end, which may reflect a read error. The J gene is TRBJ2-3, the V gene TRBV27, with 11 bases identical to TRBD2. This CDR3 has 15 amino acids. Per germline, CDR1 MNHEY and CDR2 SMNVEV (reference sequence). The CDR3 loop is CASRLAGGLGDTQYF. CDR3 bases: TGTGCCAGCCGTTTAGCGGGAGGGCTTGGAGATACGCAGTATTTT.

With respect to this clonotype: A read error may be the cause here, since a much bigger clone is one base away. The chain combines TRBV6-5 with TRBJ2-1; TRBD1 aligns across 11 bases. Looked up from germline, CDR1 is MNHEY and CDR2 is SVGAGI. This CDR3 region has 15 residues. The CDR3 nucleotides read TGTGCCAGCACCCCGGGGACAGGGGGGTACAGTGAGCAGTTCTTC. The encoded protein is CASTPGTGGYSEQFF.

This clonotype has more than one count but fewer than ten. The rearrangement joins TRBV4-2 to TRBJ2-2; D is unclear. The CDR3 has 13 residues. The germline CDR1 and CDR2 sequences are LGHNA and YNFKEQ. V lost 0 bases and J 2 bases, leaving 1 base between the germline ends. CDR3 in amino acids: CASSQDNTGELFF. CDR3 DNA sequence: TGTGCCAGCAGCCAAGACAACACCGGGGAGCTGTTTTTT.

This clonotype was seen repeatedly, ten times or more. The genes are TRBV29-1 and TRBJ2-1; D gene ambiguous. Deletions cut 6 bases from V and 10 bases from J, with 13 bases between. The CDR3 contains 11 residues. CDR1 and CDR2 from the germline V gene are SQVTM and ANQGSEA. The CDR3 DNA reads TGCAGCGTAATTACACATCAAGAGCAGTTCTTC. Translating gives CSVITHQEQFF.

This chain links TRBV5-1 with TRBJ2-1; perhaps D is TRBD1 or TRBD2 (7 bases each). CDR1 is SGHRS and CDR2 is YFSETQ in the germline V gene. CDR3 size: 14 residues. V dropped 7 bases and J dropped 8 bases, with 19 bases sitting between them. The CDR3 protein is CASQGGGRLDEQFF. DNA of the CDR3: TGCGCCAGCCAAGGGGGCGGGAGACTAGATGAGCAGTTCTTC.

The rearrangement links TRBV7-6 to TRBJ1-6; D possibly corresponds to TRBD1 (5 bases). Trimming stripped 2 bases from V and 5 bases from J, with 13 bases between. The CDR3 has 16 amino acids. CDR1 is SGHVS and CDR2 is FNYEAQ in the germline V gene. The CDR3 nucleotides are TGTGCCAGCAGCTTAAATGAGGGGTCGGATAATTCACCCCTCCACTTT. This codes for CASSLNEGSDNSPLHF.

CDR3 sequence (DNA): TGTGCCAGCAGCTTAGGCGGGAGAACAGCGCTGGCGCAGTATTTT. It translates to CASSLGGRTALAQYF. This chain uses TRBV5-6 with TRBJ2-3, with TRBD2 matching 7 bases. There are 15 residues in the CDR3. Per germline, CDR1 SGHDT and CDR2 YYEEEE. Losses at the gene ends were 2 bases for V and 10 bases for J; bases not matched to a gene: 13.

The rearrangement uses TRBV20-1 and TRBJ2-4, with D possibly matching TRBD2 (5 bases). V lost 3 bases and J 3 bases, leaving 15 bases between the germline ends. The CDR3 runs to 15 residues. Germline CDR1 DFQATT, CDR2 SNEGSKA (reference sequence). For the CDR3, the DNA is TGCAGTGCTAGTGGGCGGGCAGTAATCAAAAACATTCAGTACTTC. Its translation: CSASGRAVIKNIQYF.

The chain is built from TRBV4-3 and TRBJ2-7; possible D gene TRBD1, 6 bases. From germline, CDR1 is LGHNA and CDR2 YSLEER. The CDR3 is 14 residues long. Trimming took 4 bases from V and 1 from J, leaving 11 bases between them. CDR3: CASSPSRGSYEQYF. DNA of the CDR3: TGCGCCAGCAGCCCGTCCAGGGGATCCTACGAGCAGTACTTC.

The J gene is TRBJ1-2, the V gene TRBV20-1; the D is unclear. Germline V gives CDR1 DFQATT, CDR2 SNEGSKA (reference sequence). V was pared by 2 bases and J by 6 bases, with 13 bases between. This CDR3 is built from 13 residues. CDR3 sequence reads: CSARPTAGDGYTF. The CDR3 DNA reads TGCAGTGCTAGACCCACCGCAGGTGATGGCTACACCTTC.

This chain joins TRBV7-9 and TRBJ2-7, with D unresolved. Germline assignment: CDR1 SEHNR and CDR2 FQNEAQ (reference sequence). Between the trimmed V and J ends, which lost 4 bases and 7 bases, there was a span of 14 bases. This CDR3 contains 13 residues. This CDR3 is CASSWRGPNEQYF. For the CDR3, the DNA is TGTGCCAGCAGCTGGCGTGGCCCCAATGAGCAGTACTTC.

This clonotype was counted only a few times. The genes are TRBV10-3 and TRBJ2-1; D is tentatively TRBD1 or TRBD2 (5 bases each). The germline gives CDR1 ENHRY, CDR2 SYGVKD. The CDR3 runs 14 residues. Trimming shortened V by 4 bases and J by 7 bases, and 14 bases separated the two germline ends. CDR3 loop: CAISGGASGNEQFF. Here the CDR3 DNA reads TGTGCCATCAGTGGAGGGGCGTCTGGAAATGAGCAGTTCTTC.

This clonotype was found a few times. V and J are TRBV6-5 and TRBJ2-7; TRBD1 might be the D (6 bases). Germline V CDR1 and CDR2: MNHEY, SVGAGI. V was clipped by 2 bases and J by 0 bases, with 11 bases between them. The CDR3 has 15 amino acids. This CDR3 reads CASSYQGLSSYEQYF. CDR3 bases: TGTGCCAGCAGTTACCAGGGGCTTAGCTCCTACGAGCAGTACTTC.

J is TRBJ1-5 and V is TRBV10-3; 9 bases are shared with TRBD1. V shed 6 bases and J 7 bases; nucleotides not matched to a gene: 7. This CDR3 has 14 amino acids. The germline V gene encodes CDR1 ENHRY and CDR2 SYGVKD. The CDR3, as DNA: TGTGCCATCAGAAGGACAGGGGAAGACCAGCCCCAGCATTTT. Amino acids: CAIRRTGEDQPQHF.

V is TRBV7-9 and J is TRBJ1-1; no definite D call. The CDR3 runs 14 residues. V dropped 5 bases and J dropped 3 bases, with 13 bases sitting between them. Germline CDR1 and CDR2: SEHNR and FQNEAQ (reference sequence). The CDR3 nucleotides are TGTGCCAGCAGCCCGACGGGTGGGGACACTGAAGCTTTCTTT. It specifies CASSPTGGDTEAFF.

CDR3 nucleotide sequence: TGTGCCAGCAGCGTAGAAGGTCTAGCGGGAAGCGAGCAGTACTTC. As protein: CASSVEGLAGSEQYF. This rearrangement joins TRBV9 to TRBJ2-5, with 9 bases matching TRBD2. The J call could be wrong; TRBJ2-7 is a better fit for the DNA end. The CDR3 totals 15 residues. CDR1 and CDR2 from the germline V gene are SGDLS and YYNGEE.

V usage is TRBV20-1 and J usage is TRBJ1-2, with no clear D. Trimming left V 6 bases short and J 5 bases short, with 13 bases between. CDR3 size: 12 residues. Germline assignment: CDR1 DFQATT and CDR2 SNEGSKA (reference sequence). The chain's CDR3 is CSAETTNYGYTF. The DNA for the CDR3 is TGCAGTGCGGAGACAACGAATTATGGCTACACCTTC.

The rearrangement links TRBV20-1 to TRBJ2-1; no clear D. The CDR3 extends over 14 amino acids. V dropped 5 bases and J dropped 0 bases, with 11 bases sitting between them. Germline V gives CDR1 DFQATT, CDR2 SNEGSKA (reference sequence). In DNA, the CDR3 is TGCAGTGCTGGTCCAGTATCCTCCTACAATGAGCAGTTCTTC. Translation gives CSAGPVSSYNEQFF.